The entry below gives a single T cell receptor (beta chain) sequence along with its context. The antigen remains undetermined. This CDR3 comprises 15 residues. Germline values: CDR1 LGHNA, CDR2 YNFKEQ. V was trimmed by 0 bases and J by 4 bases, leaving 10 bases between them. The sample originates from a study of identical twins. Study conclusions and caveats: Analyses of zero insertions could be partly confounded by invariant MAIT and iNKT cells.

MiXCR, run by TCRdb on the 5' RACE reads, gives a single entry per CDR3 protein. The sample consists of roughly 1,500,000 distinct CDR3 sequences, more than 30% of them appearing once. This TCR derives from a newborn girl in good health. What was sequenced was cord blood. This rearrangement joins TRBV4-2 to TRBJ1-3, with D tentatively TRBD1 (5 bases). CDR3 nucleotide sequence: TGTGCCAGCAGCCAAGATGGGACTGTCGGAAACACCATATATTTT. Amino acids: CASSQDGTVGNTIYF.